Listed below are T cell receptor beta chains from one sample, sequenced in a study of shared clonotypes between healthy human individuals. Assay used: immunoSEQ multiplex PCR; TCRdb lists only in-frame clones, some missing. This table holds 2 million to 3 million clones, over 85% found once. Sequences were obtained from naive CD4+ T cells from PBMCs. These TCRs come from a man between 18 and 29 years old in good health. Some clones in this sample may be carry-over from other donors' samples. Both conserved end residues are part of each CDR3. The D gene is left open where the match is weak. Some rows mark clone size as missing; the rest say once, few, many or name a class of expanded clone.

J gene | V gene | clone size | D gene | CDR3 protein | CDR3 DNA
TRBJ2-7 | TRBV11-1 | - | - | CASSLLGYDSYEQYF | TGTGCCAGCAGCTTATTAGGGTACGACTCCTACGAGCAGTACTTC
TRBJ2-2 | TRBV5-3 | - | - | CARSFRRHSNTGELFF | TGTGCCAGAAGCTTTCGGCGACATTCGAACACCGGGGAGCTGTTTTTT
TRBJ2-1 | TRBV29-1 | - | - | CSVAGQSSYNEQFF | TGCAGCGTTGCGGGGCAAAGCTCCTACAATGAGCAGTTCTTC
TRBJ2-7 | TRBV7-9 | - | - | CASSRGTGDYEQYF | TGTGCCAGCAGCCGAGGGACTGGAGACTACGAGCAGTACTTC
TRBJ2-7 | TRBV6-5 | - | - | CASSRGESSSYEQYF | TGTGCCAGCAGCCGCGGAGAGTCGAGCTCCTACGAGCAGTACTTC
TRBJ1-4 | TRBV7-2 | - | - | CASSPYAVSNEKLFF | TGTGCCAGCAGCCCCTACGCGGTTTCTAATGAAAAACTGTTTTTT
TRBJ2-7 | TRBV5-1 | - | TRBD1 | CASSSPKRTGNF | TGCGCCAGCAGCTCCCCCAAGCGGACAGGGAACTTC
TRBJ2-7 | TRBV7-9 | - | TRBD1 | CASSSRQGAEQYF | TGTGCCAGCAGCTCCAGACAGGGCGCCGAGCAGTACTTC
TRBJ2-2 | TRBV7-2 | - | - | CASSSLGGRELFF | TGTGCCAGCAGCTCCCTAGGGGGGCGGGAGCTGTTTTTT
TRBJ2-7 | TRBV7-2 | - | TRBD1 | CASSPRRGFSYEQYF | TGTGCCAGCAGCCCCCGCAGGGGGTTTAGCTACGAGCAGTACTTC
TRBJ2-5 | TRBV19 | - | - | CASSIDDSRTQYF | TGTGCCAGTAGTATAGATGACAGTAGGACCCAGTACTTC
TRBJ2-7 | TRBV5-1 | - | TRBD2 | CASSWGTSAYEQYF | TGCGCCAGCAGCTGGGGGACTAGCGCCTACGAGCAGTACTTC
TRBJ1-2 | TRBV11-2 | - | TRBD1 | CASSLGQGGGYTF | TGTGCCAGCAGCTTGGGACAGGGGGGCGGCTACACCTTC
TRBJ1-1 | TRBV7-9 | - | TRBD1 | CASSLGPGGDTEAFF | TGTGCCAGCAGCTTAGGGCCAGGGGGGGACACTGAAGCTTTCTTT
TRBJ1-4 | TRBV14 | - | - | CASSQDRATNEKLFF | TGTGCCAGCAGCCAAGACAGGGCAACTAATGAAAAACTGTTTTTT
TRBJ2-7 | TRBV5-1 | - | - | CASSLNPANLYEQYF | TGCGCCAGCAGCTTGAACCCGGCGAACCTCTACGAGCAGTACTTC
TRBJ2-1 | TRBV7-2 | - | - | CASSLTGGSYNEQFF | TGTGCCAGCAGCTTGACAGGTGGTTCCTACAATGAGCAGTTCTTC
TRBJ1-3 | TRBV11-2 | - | - | CASSLARGTRSNSGNTIYF | TGTGCCAGCAGCTTAGCTAGGGGCACTCGTTCGAACTCTGGAAACACCATATATTTT
TRBJ2-3 | TRBV18 | - | TRBD2 | CASSPGAGEHTDTQYF | TGTGCCAGCTCACCAGGGGCGGGAGAGCACACAGATACGCAGTATTTT
TRBJ1-2 | TRBV6-5 | - | - | CASSYPGPGGGYTF | TGTGCCAGCAGTTACCCGGGCCCGGGGGGCGGCTACACCTTC
TRBJ2-1 | TRBV27 | - | - | CASNTVLGDEQFF | TGTGCCAGCAATACAGTTCTCGGGGATGAGCAGTTCTTC
TRBJ1-6 | TRBV28 | - | TRBD1 | CASSRQGLYNSPLHF | TGTGCCAGCAGTCGACAGGGCCTCTATAATTCACCCCTCCACTTT
TRBJ2-2 | TRBV4-2 | once | TRBD2 | CASSYIAGGAGELFF | TGTGCCAGCAGCTACATAGCGGGAGGGGCCGGGGAGCTGTTTTTT
TRBJ2-5 | TRBV5-5 | - | TRBD1 | CASSLLGQGYQETQYF | TGTGCCAGCAGCTTGCTGGGACAGGGTTATCAAGAGACCCAGTACTTC
TRBJ1-4 | TRBV28 | - | - | CASSVTATTNEKLFF | TGTGCCAGCAGTGTAACAGCGACAACTAATGAAAAACTGTTTTTT
TRBJ2-7 | TRBV6-5 | - | TRBD2 | CASSYPVGGDEQYF | TGTGCCAGCAGTTACCCAGTGGGGGGGGACGAGCAGTACTTC
TRBJ2-1 | TRBV10-3 | - | TRBD1 | CAISAWTGEHNEQFF | TGTGCCATCAGTGCGTGGACAGGGGAGCACAATGAGCAGTTCTTC
TRBJ2-1 | TRBV5-5 | once | - | CASSWMGINEQFF | TGTGCCAGCAGCTGGATGGGGATCAATGAGCAGTTCTTC
TRBJ2-5 | TRBV5-1 | - | - | CASSLGSAVGAETQYF | TGCGCCAGCAGCTTGGGGTCAGCCGTTGGGGCGGAGACCCAGTACTTC
TRBJ2-3 | TRBV4-1 | - | TRBD2 | CASSQNRGTRKDTQYF | TGCGCCAGCAGCCAAAATCGTGGGACTAGGAAGGATACGCAGTATTTT
TRBJ2-7 | TRBV6-1 | - | - | CASCIQTASYEQYF | TGTGCCAGCTGTATACAGACGGCGTCCTACGAGCAGTACTTC
TRBJ1-3 | TRBV18 | once | - | CASSPMVFSGNTIYF | TGTGCCAGCTCACCGATGGTCTTCTCTGGAAACACCATATATTTT
TRBJ2-3 | TRBV7-2 | - | - | CASSLVRGSTDTQYF | TGTGCCAGCAGCTTAGTTAGGGGAAGCACAGATACGCAGTATTTT
TRBJ1-3 | TRBV6-1 | - | - | CASSGGQFSGNTIYF | TGTGCCAGCAGTGGAGGCCAGTTCTCTGGAAACACCATATATTTT
TRBJ2-1 | TRBV4-2 | - | TRBD2 | CASSHDLGLAGGRRGVYNEQFF | TGTGCCAGCAGCCACGACCTTGGACTAGCGGGAGGCCGGAGGGGAGTTTACAATGAGCAGTTCTTC
TRBJ1-2 | TRBV30 | - | - | CAPREQGLYGYTF | TGTGCCCCTCGAGAGCAGGGACTTTATGGCTACACCTTC
TRBJ1-2 | TRBV9 | - | TRBD1 | CASSLVSTGGGNYGYTF | TGTGCCAGCAGTCTCGTGTCCACAGGGGGTGGTAACTATGGCTACACCTTC
TRBJ1-1 | TRBV19 | - | - | CASSIGSGYGNTEAFF | TGTGCCAGTAGTATAGGGTCCGGGTACGGGAACACTGAAGCTTTCTTT
TRBJ2-1 | TRBV28 | - | TRBD2 | CASTVGGGAYNEQFF | TGTGCCAGCACCGTCGGTGGGGGGGCCTACAATGAGCAGTTCTTC
TRBJ2-1 | TRBV16 | once | TRBD2 | CASSQQAAGVYNEQFF | TGTGCCAGCAGCCAACAGGCAGCGGGAGTCTACAATGAGCAGTTCTTC
TRBJ2-6 | TRBV9 | - | - | CASSVAWTPGANVLTF | TGTGCCAGCAGCGTAGCATGGACTCCTGGGGCCAACGTCCTGACTTTC
TRBJ1-1 | TRBV18 | - | - | CASSPLGRKNTEAFF | TGTGCCAGCTCACCGCTTGGACGCAAGAACACTGAAGCTTTCTTT
TRBJ2-7 | TRBV28 | - | TRBD1 | CASTDGTGKIYEQYF | TGTGCCAGCACTGACGGGACAGGGAAAATCTACGAGCAGTACTTC
TRBJ1-1 | TRBV5-1 | - | - | CASSRGRNTEAFF | TGCGCCAGCAGCAGGGGACGGAACACTGAAGCTTTCTTT
TRBJ1-3 | TRBV28 | - | - | CASSLIGNTIYF | TGTGCCAGCAGTTTAATTGGAAACACCATATATTTT
TRBJ1-5 | TRBV5-1 | few | - | CASSLDGEQPQHF | TGCGCCAGCAGCTTGGATGGGGAGCAGCCCCAGCATTTT
TRBJ2-1 | TRBV6-5 | - | - | CASSGDRSYNEQFF | TGTGCCAGCAGTGGGGACCGCTCCTACAATGAGCAGTTCTTC
TRBJ2-5 | TRBV9 | - | - | CASSADQETQYF | TGTGCCAGCAGCGCGGACCAAGAGACCCAGTACTTC
TRBJ2-7 | TRBV5-1 | - | - | CASSTYYEQYF | TGCGCCAGCAGCACTTACTACGAGCAGTACTTC
TRBJ2-5 | TRBV9 | - | - | CASSVKPGARQETQYF | TGTGCCAGCAGCGTAAAACCGGGGGCGAGGCAAGAGACCCAGTACTTC
TRBJ2-7 | TRBV28 | - | - | CASSLHISYEQYF | TGTGCCAGCAGTTTACACATCTCCTACGAGCAGTACTTC
TRBJ1-1 | TRBV28 | once | - | CASSLLISLNTEAFF | TGTGCCAGCAGTTTATTAATCAGCCTTAACACTGAAGCTTTCTTT
TRBJ2-7 | TRBV6-1 | - | - | CASSEARGTPAEQYF | TGTGCCAGCAGTGAAGCCCGGGGTACTCCCGCCGAGCAGTACTTC
TRBJ2-7 | TRBV5-1 | - | - | CASAPSPAHEQYF | TGCGCCAGCGCCCCCTCCCCGGCCCACGAGCAGTACTTC
TRBJ2-1 | TRBV7-2 | - | TRBD1 | CASSLGQGTYNEQFF | TGTGCCAGCAGCTTAGGACAGGGCACTTACAATGAGCAGTTCTTC
TRBJ1-2 | TRBV7-9 | - | - | CASSLVRRDSGYGYTF | TGTGCCAGCAGCTTAGTGAGGCGAGACAGTGGATATGGCTACACCTTC